The sample holds a few counts of the clone carrying this T cell receptor beta chain. The sample originates from a study of T-cell reconstitution after alpha-beta-depleted transplantation in children. From germline, CDR1 is GTSNPN and CDR2 SVGIG (reference sequence). Deletions cut 0 bases from V and 9 bases from J, with 6 bases between. The CDR3 covers 11 residues. Using unique molecular identifiers, the investigators prepared the TCRbeta library. MiXCR, applied by TCRdb to the PCR reads, yields one record per CDR3 protein. Of some 250,000 distinct CDR3 sequences in the sample, approximately 12% were seen once.

The sample here was PBMCs from the stem cell graft donor, taken from the stem cell graft. The chain joins TRBV30 to TRBJ2-1, with unresolved D. The TCR was taken from a human donor who donated a stem cell graft to a child with acute lymphoblastic leukemia. CDR3 nucleotides: TGTGCCTGGAGTGTTACAACTGAGCAGTTCTTC. It encodes CAWSVTTEQFF.